This entry lists 4 T cell receptor beta chains sequenced from one sample in a study of PD-L1 blockade in urothelial cancer. The repertoire was sequenced with immunoSEQ multiplex PCR; TCRdb's copy has only in-frame clones and lacks some. The table includes 100,000 or so clones, 91% detected once. The sequencing here drew on PBMCs, taken around atezolizumab (anti-PD-L1) treatment. All receptors come from a woman older than 75 with urothelial cancer.

The chain uses TRBV6-6 and TRBJ2-1; a possible D gene is TRBD2 (5 bases). Germline lookup yields CDR1 MNHNY and CDR2 SVGAGI (reference sequence). CDR3 length equals 14 residues. V lost 6 bases and J lost 6, with 15 bases in between. CDR3 amino acids: CASRLAPWVNEQFF. In DNA, the CDR3 is TGTGCCAGCAGGCTAGCCCCTTGGGTCAATGAGCAGTTCTTC.

This chain uses TRBV30 with TRBJ1-1; possible D gene TRBD1, 6 bases. V shed 3 bases and J shed 1 base, with 18 bases lying between them. This CDR3 comprises 16 residues. CDR1 is GTSNPN and CDR2 is SVGIG in the germline V gene (reference sequence). The CDR3 DNA is TGTGCCTGGAGCGATAGGGGGATACGTCCGAACACTGAAGCTTTCTTT. It specifies CAWSDRGIRPNTEAFF. The full variable domain, with the rest looked up from reference TRBV30 and TRBJ1-1, is SQTIHQWPATLVQPVGSPLSLECTVEGTSNPNLYWYRQAAGRGLQLLFYSVGIGQISSEVPQNLSASRPQDRQFILSSKKLLLSDSGFYLCAWSDRGIRPNTEAFFGQGTRLTVV.

The chain recombines TRBV2 with TRBJ2-3, with TRBD2 matching 7 bases. Germline V gives CDR1 SNHLY, CDR2 FYNNEI. J gave up 1 base and V 4 bases, and 5 bases lay outside the gene matches. CDR3 length equals 15 residues. For the CDR3, the DNA is TGTGCCAGCAGTGGAGAAACTAGCGGCACAGATACGCAGTATTTT. It is translated as CASSGETSGTDTQYF.

This chain uses TRBV6-1 with TRBJ1-2, with D unresolved. CDR1 MNHNS and CDR2 SASEGT come from the germline V gene. V lost 3 bases and J 4 bases, leaving 15 bases between the germline ends. The CDR3 extends over 15 amino acids. The CDR3 DNA reads as TGTGCCAGCAGTGACCCAATTGGACTCACCTATGGCTACACCTTC. This codes for CASSDPIGLTYGYTF.